These 9 T cell receptor beta chains were sequenced from one sample in a study of OX40 agonist ivuxolimab in advanced cancers. TCRdb keeps only in-frame clones here, not all; method: immunoSEQ multiplex PCR. The sample includes 55,000 to 80,000 clones, 84% seen only once; the top ten take around 9.8%. The sequencing used CD4+ or CD8+ T cells sorted from blood, collected in a trial of the OX40 agonist ivuxolimab. The receptors were sampled from an adult with an advanced solid tumor such as melanoma, head and neck, liver or kidney cancer.

CDR3 in amino acids: CASSSLGLSGNTIYF. The CDR3 nucleotides read TGTGCCAGCAGCTCTCTCGGACTGTCTGGAAACACCATATATTTT. The chain is built from TRBV5-6 and TRBJ1-3; D uncertain. CDR3 length: 15 amino acids. In germline, CDR1 is SGHDT, CDR2 YYEEEE. Between the trimmed V and J ends, which lost 3 bases and 1 base, there was a span of 11 bases.

This chain connects TRBV4-1 to TRBJ1-1, with D possibly matching TRBD1 (6 bases). CDR1 and CDR2 from the germline V gene are MGHRA and YSYEKL. This CDR3 contains 18 residues. Trimming cost V 0 bases and J 0 bases, with 17 bases left between them. CDR3 nucleotides: TGCGCCAGCAGCCAAGACCCACAGGCAACAGGGTTGAACACTGAAGCTTTCTTT. Translating gives CASSQDPQATGLNTEAFF.

The chain combines TRBV2 with TRBJ2-3, with D possibly being TRBD2 (5 bases). CDR1 is SNHLY, CDR2 FYNNEI, per germline. Trimming cost V 3 bases and J 0 bases, with 7 bases left between them. This CDR3 comprises 14 residues. The CDR3 DNA reads TGTGCCAGCAGTGATAGGACTAGCACAGATACGCAGTATTTT. Translated, it gives CASSDRTSTDTQYF.

In its sample, this clone was seen many times. Other DNA sequences from this sample encode an identical CDR3 as well. This sequence joins TRBV6-5 and TRBJ2-7; TRBD2 is a possible D gene (6 bases). Trimming cost V 0 bases and J 3 bases, with 12 bases left between them. The CDR3 sequence is 15 residues long. Per the germline V gene, CDR1 is MNHEY and CDR2 is SVGAGI. CDR3 sequence reads: CASSYSPQGGYEQYF. The CDR3 DNA reads as TGTGCCAGCAGTTACTCCCCGCAGGGAGGCTACGAGCAGTACTTC.

The chain recombines TRBV29-1 with TRBJ1-1; D remains unclear. Looked up from germline, CDR1 is SQVTM and CDR2 is ANQGSEA. The CDR3 contains 12 residues. The germline V and J ends were trimmed by 5 bases and 1 base, with 8 bases remaining between them. The CDR3 region has the DNA TGCAGCGTTTGTGAGAGGAACACTGAAGCTTTCTTT. Protein product: CSVCERNTEAFF.

J is TRBJ1-4 and V is TRBV5-1, with 7 nucleotides matching TRBD1. The length of the CDR3 is 15 residues. The trim removed 0 bases at V and 8 bases at J, leaving 7 bases unmatched. In germline, CDR1 is SGHRS, CDR2 YFSETQ. CDR3 coding DNA: TGCGCCAGCAGCTTGGCCGACAGGGTCGGAGAAAAACTGTTTTTT. It is translated as CASSLADRVGEKLFF. The full variable domain, its missing parts supplied by reference TRBV5-1 and TRBJ1-4, is KAGVTQTPRYLIKTRGQQVTLSCSPISGHRSVSWYQQTPGQGLQFLFEYFSETQRNKGNFPGRFSGRQFSNSRSEMNVSTLELGDSALYLCASSLADRVGEKLFFGSGTQLSVL.

This chain joins TRBV29-1 and TRBJ1-2; 7 bases agree with TRBD1. V shed 6 bases, J shed 3 bases, and the junction held 7 bases outside the gene matches. CDR1 and CDR2 (germline): SQVTM, ANQGSEA. The length of the CDR3 is 13 residues. DNA for the CDR3: TGCAGCGTCAGGGGGAGTATGGACTATGGCTACACCTTC. Translated: CSVRGSMDYGYTF.

The chain links TRBV5-1 to TRBJ2-1; 9 bases are shared with TRBD2. J was trimmed by 8 bases and V by 4 bases; bases with no gene match: 10. This CDR3 region has 15 residues. In germline, CDR1 is SGHRS, CDR2 YFSETQ. CDR3 residues: CASSTQRTSVDEQFF. The CDR3 nucleotides are TGCGCCAGCAGCACTCAGCGGACTAGCGTGGATGAGCAGTTCTTC.

For the CDR3, the DNA is TGTGCCAGCAGTAGGGGACAGGGAAACACCGGGGAGCTGTTTTTT. Its protein is CASSRGQGNTGELFF. The V and J genes are TRBV11-3 and TRBJ2-2, with 9 bases fitting TRBD1. Looked up from germline, CDR1 is SGHNT and CDR2 is YENEEA. J lost 2 bases, V lost 6 bases, and 4 bases had no gene match. This CDR3 comprises 15 residues.